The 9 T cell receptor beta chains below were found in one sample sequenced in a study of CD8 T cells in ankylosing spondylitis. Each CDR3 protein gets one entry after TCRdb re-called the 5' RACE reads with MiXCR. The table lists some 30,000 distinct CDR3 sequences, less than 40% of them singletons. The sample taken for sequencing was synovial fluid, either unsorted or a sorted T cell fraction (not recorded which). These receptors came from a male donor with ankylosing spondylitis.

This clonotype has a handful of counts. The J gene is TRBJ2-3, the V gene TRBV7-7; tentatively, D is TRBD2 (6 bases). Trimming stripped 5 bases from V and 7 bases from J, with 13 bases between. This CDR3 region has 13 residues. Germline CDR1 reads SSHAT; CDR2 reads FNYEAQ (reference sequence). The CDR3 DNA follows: TGTGCCAGCAGCCATTTGGGACTGAATACGCAGTATTTT. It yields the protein CASSHLGLNTQYF.

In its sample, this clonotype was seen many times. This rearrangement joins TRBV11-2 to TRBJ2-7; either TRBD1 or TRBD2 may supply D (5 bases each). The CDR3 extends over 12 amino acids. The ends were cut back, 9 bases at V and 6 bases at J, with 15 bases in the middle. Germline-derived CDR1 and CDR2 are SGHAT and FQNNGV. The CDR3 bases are TGTGCCAGTGAGGGACCCCTCGTCGAGCAGTACTTC. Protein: CASEGPLVEQYF. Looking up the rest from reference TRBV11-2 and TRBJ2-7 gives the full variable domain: EAGVAQSPRYKIIEKRQSVAFWCNPISGHATLYWYQQILGQGPKLLIQFQNNGVVDDSQLPKDRFSAERLKGVDSTLKIQPAKLEDSAVYLCASEGPLVEQYFGPGTRLTVT.

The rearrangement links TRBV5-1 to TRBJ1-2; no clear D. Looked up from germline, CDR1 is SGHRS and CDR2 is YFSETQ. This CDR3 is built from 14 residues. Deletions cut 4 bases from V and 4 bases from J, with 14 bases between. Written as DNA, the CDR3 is TGCGCCAGCAGCCGACATTTCTTTTCCTATGGCTACACCTTC. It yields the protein CASSRHFFSYGYTF.

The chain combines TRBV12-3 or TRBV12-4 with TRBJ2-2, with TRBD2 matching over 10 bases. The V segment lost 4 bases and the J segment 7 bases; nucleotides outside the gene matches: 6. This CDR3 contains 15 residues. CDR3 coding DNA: TGTGCCAGCAGTTGGGGGACTAGCGCTGACGGGGAGCTGTTTTTT. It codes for CASSWGTSADGELFF.

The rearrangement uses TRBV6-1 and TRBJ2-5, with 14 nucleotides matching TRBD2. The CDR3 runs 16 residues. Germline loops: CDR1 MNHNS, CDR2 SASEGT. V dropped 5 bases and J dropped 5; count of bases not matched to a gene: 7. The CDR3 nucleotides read TGTGCCAGCAGTCGCTACGGGACTAGCGGGAGTGAGACCCAGTACTTC. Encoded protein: CASSRYGTSGSETQYF.

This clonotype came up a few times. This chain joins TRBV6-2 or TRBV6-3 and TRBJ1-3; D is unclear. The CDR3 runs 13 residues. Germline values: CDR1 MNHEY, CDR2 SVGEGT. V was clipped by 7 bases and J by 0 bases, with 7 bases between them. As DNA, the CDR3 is TGTGCCAGCACCCCCGGCTCTGGAAACACCATATATTTT. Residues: CASTPGSGNTIYF.

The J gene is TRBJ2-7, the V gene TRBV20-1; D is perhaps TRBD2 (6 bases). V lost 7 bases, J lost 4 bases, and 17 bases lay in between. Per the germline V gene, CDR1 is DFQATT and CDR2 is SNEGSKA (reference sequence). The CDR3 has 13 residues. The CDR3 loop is CSVGRDSEYEQYF. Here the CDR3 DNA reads TGCAGTGTTGGCCGGGACTCAGAGTACGAGCAGTACTTC.

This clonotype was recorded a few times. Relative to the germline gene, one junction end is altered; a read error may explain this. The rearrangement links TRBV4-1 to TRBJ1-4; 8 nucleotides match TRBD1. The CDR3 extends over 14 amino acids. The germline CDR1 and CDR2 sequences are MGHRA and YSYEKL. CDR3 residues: CASSEDRGREKLFF. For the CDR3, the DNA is TGCGCCAGCAGCGAAGACAGGGGACGTGAAAAACTGTTTTTT.

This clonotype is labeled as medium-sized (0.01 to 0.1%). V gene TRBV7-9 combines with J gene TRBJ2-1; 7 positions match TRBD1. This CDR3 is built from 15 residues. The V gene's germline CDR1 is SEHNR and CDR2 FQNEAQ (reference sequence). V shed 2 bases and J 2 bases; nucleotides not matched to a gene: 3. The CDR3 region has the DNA TGTGCCAGCAGCTTAACCAGGGGGACCTACAATGAGCAGTTCTTC. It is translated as CASSLTRGTYNEQFF.